A single sample gave rise to the 3 T cell receptor beta chains below, sequenced in a study of blood T cell repertoires in COVID-19. Libraries were prepared by immunoSEQ multiplex PCR; TCRdb keeps only in-frame clonotypes and omits some of them. The sample lists fewer than 250,000 clones; nearly 85% were seen once. Sequencing was performed on peripheral blood. The receptors shown here come from a human donor in a cohort sampled during active COVID-19.

The chain employs TRBV10-2 and TRBJ2-7; D ambiguous. This CDR3 comprises 12 residues. In germline, CDR1 is WSHSY, CDR2 SAAADI. V lost 4 bases to trimming and J lost 3 bases, with 7 bases between them. In DNA, the CDR3 is TGCGCCAGCAGTGGGAGCAGCTACGAGCAGTACTTC. This codes for CASSGSSYEQYF.

This chain joins TRBV5-6 and TRBJ2-5; 10 nucleotides align to TRBD2. Germline CDR1 is SGHDT and CDR2 is YYEEEE. The CDR3 spans 16 residues. J was trimmed by 5 bases and V by 4 bases; bases with no gene match: 11. The CDR3 region has the DNA TGTGCCAGCAGCCCGTTCGTGAGCGGGAGGGATGAGACCCAGTACTTC. Translation gives CASSPFVSGRDETQYF.

This rearrangement joins TRBV27 to TRBJ2-2; D remains ambiguous. Germline V gives CDR1 MNHEY, CDR2 SMNVEV (reference sequence). There are 15 residues in the CDR3. Trimming shortened V by 6 bases and J by 5 bases, and 16 bases separated the two germline ends. CDR3 protein: CASSPARRGTGELFF. CDR3 DNA sequence: TGTGCCAGCAGCCCGGCAAGGCGAGGTACCGGGGAGCTGTTTTTT.